This record looks at one T cell receptor beta chain sequence and its context. This sample is drawn from a study of blood T cell repertoires in COVID-19. This table comes from immunoSEQ multiplex PCR, and its TCRdb copy is limited to in-frame clones, with some not included. This repertoire shows about 280,000 clones, around 83% found once; its top ten account for around 5%. The CDR3 consists of 11 residues. Between the trimmed V and J ends, which lost 8 bases and 4 bases, there was a span of 8 bases. Germline V gene data show CDR1 as SNHLY and CDR2 as FYNNEI. The sample consisted of PBMCs or T cells enriched from blood (not recorded which). V and J are TRBV2 and TRBJ2-5; the D gene is possibly TRBD1 (5 bases). This TCR derives from a man aged 40-50 years who had been exposed to COVID-19. CDR3 protein: CASGRGETQYF. The CDR3 nucleotides read TGTGCCAGCGGTAGGGGAGAGACCCAGTACTTC.